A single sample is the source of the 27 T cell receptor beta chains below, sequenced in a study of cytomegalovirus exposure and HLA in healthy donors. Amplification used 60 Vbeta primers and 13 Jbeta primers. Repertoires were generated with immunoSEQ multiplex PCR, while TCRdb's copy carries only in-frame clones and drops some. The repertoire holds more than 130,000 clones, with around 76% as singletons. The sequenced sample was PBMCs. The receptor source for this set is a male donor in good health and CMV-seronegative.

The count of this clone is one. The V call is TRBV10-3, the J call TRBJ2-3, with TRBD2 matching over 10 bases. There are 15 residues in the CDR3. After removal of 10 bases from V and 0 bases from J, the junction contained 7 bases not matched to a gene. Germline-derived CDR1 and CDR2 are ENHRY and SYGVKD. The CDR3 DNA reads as TGTGCCACCTCTCCAGCGGGGGGGAGCACAGATACGCAGTATTTT. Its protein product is CATSPAGGSTDTQYF.

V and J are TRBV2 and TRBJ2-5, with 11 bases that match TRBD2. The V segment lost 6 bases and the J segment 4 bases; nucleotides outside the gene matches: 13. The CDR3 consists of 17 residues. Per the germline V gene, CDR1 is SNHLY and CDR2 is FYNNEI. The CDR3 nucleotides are TGTGCCAGCAGGATGGATGTCTCTAGCGGGGGGTCAGAGACCCAGTACTTC. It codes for CASRMDVSSGGSETQYF.

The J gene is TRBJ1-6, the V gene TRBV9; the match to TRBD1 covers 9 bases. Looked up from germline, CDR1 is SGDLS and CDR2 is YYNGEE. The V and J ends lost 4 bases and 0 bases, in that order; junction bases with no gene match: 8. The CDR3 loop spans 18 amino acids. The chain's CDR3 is CASSFTGTGSSYNSPLHF. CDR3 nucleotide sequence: TGTGCCAGCAGCTTCACCGGGACAGGGAGCTCCTATAATTCACCCCTCCACTTT.

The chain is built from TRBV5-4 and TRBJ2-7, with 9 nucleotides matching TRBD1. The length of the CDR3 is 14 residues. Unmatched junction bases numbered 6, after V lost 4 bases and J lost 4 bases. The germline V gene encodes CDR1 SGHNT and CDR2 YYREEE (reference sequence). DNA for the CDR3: TGTGCCAGCAGCCGGGACAGGGACGGATACGAGCAGTACTTC. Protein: CASSRDRDGYEQYF.

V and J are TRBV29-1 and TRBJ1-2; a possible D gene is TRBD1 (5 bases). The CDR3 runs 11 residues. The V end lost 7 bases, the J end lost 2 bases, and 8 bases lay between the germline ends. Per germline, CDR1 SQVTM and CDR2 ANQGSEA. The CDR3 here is CSAGGNYGYTF. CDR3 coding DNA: TGCAGCGCCGGGGGAAACTATGGCTACACCTTC.

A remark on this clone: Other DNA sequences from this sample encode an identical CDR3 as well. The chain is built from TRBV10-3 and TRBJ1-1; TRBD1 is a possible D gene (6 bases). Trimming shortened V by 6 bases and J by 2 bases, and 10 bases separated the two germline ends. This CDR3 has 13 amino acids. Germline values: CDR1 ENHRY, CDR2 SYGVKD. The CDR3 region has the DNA TGTGCCATCAGGGACAGCCTCAACACTGAAGCTTTCTTT. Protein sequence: CAIRDSLNTEAFF.

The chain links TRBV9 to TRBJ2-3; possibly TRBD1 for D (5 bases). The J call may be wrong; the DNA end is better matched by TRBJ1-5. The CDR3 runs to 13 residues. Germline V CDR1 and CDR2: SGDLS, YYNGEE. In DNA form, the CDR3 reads TGTGCCAGCACCCACCGGGGGGGAGATACGCAGCATTTT. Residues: CASTHRGGDTQHF.

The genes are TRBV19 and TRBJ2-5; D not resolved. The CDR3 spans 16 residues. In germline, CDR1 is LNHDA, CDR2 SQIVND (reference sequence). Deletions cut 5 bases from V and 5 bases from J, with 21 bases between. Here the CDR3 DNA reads TGTGCCAGTAGTGTAACCCTATCGACTGTAGCCGAGACCCAGTACTTC. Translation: CASSVTLSTVAETQYF.

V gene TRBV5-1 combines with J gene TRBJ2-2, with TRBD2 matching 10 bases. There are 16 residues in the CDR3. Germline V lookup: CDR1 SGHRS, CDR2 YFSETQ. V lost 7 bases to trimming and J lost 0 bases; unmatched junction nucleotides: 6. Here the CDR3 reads CASRPSGRANTGELFF. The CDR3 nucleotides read TGCGCCAGCCGCCCTAGCGGGAGAGCGAACACCGGGGAGCTGTTTTTT.

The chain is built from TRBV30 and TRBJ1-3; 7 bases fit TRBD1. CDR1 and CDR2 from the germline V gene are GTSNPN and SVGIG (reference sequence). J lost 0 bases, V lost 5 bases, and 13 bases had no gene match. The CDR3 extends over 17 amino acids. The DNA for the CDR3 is TGTGCCTGGCGACAGGGACGGTTACGGCTCTCTGGAAACACCATATATTTT. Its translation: CAWRQGRLRLSGNTIYF. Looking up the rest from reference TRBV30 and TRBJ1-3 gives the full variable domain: SQTIHQWPATLVQPVGSPLSLECTVEGTSNPNLYWYRQAAGRGLQLLFYSVGIGQISSEVPQNLSASRPQDRQFILSSKKLLLSDSGFYLCAWRQGRLRLSGNTIYFGEGSWLTVV.

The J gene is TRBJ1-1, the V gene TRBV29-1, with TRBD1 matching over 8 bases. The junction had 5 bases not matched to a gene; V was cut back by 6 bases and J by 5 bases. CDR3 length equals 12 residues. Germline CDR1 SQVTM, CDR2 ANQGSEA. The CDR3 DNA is TGCAGCGTCGTGACAGGGGTAACTGAAGCTTTCTTT. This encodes CSVVTGVTEAFF.

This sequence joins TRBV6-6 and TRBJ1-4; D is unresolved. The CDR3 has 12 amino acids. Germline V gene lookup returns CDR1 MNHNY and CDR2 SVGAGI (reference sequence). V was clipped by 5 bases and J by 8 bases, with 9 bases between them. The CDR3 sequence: CASSARREKLFF. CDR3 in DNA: TGTGCCAGCAGTGCACGGAGAGAAAAACTGTTTTTT.

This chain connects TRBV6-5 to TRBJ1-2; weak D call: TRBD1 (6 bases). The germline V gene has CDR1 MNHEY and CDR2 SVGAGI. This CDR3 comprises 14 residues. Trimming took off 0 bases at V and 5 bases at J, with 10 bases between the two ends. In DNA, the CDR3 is TGTGCCAGCAGTTACTCGGACAGATTGTATGGCTACACCTTC. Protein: CASSYSDRLYGYTF.

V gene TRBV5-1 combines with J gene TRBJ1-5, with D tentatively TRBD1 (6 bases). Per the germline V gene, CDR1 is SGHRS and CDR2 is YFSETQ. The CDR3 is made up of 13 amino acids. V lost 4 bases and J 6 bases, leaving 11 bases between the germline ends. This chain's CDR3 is CASSIQGSQPQHF. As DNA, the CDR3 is TGCGCCAGCAGCATACAGGGTAGTCAGCCCCAGCATTTT. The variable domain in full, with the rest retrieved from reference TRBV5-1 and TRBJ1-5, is KAGVTQTPRYLIKTRGQQVTLSCSPISGHRSVSWYQQTPGQGLQFLFEYFSETQRNKGNFPGRFSGRQFSNSRSEMNVSTLELGDSALYLCASSIQGSQPQHFGDGTRLSIL.

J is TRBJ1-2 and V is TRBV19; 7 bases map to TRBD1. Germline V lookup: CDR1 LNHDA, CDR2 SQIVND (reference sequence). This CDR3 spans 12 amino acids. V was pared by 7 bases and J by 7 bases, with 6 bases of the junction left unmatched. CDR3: CASMTGMCGYTF. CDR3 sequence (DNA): TGTGCCAGTATGACAGGGATGTGTGGCTACACCTTC.

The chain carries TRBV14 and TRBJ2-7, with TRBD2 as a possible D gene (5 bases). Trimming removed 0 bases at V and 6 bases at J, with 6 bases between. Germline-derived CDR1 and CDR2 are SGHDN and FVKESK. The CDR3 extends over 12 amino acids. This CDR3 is CASSQESGEQYF. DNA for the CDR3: TGTGCCAGCAGCCAAGAGAGCGGCGAGCAGTACTTC.

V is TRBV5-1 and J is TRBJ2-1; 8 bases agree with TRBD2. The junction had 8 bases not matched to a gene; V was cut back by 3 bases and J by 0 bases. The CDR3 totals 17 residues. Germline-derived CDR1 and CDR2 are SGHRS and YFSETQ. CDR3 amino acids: CASSSGLAVSSYNEQFF. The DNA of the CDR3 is TGCGCCAGCAGCTCCGGACTAGCCGTAAGCTCCTACAATGAGCAGTTCTTC.

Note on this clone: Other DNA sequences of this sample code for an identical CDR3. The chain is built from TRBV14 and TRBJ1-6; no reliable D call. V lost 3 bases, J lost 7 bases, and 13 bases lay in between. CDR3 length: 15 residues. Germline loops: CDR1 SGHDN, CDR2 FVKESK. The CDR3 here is CASSQLDSSNSPLHF. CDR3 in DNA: TGTGCCAGCAGCCAGCTAGACTCCTCCAATTCACCCCTCCACTTT. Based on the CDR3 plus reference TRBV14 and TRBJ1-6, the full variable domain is EAGVTQFPSHSVIEKGQTVTLRCDPISGHDNLYWYRRVMGKEIKFLLHFVKESKQDESGMPNNRFLAERTGGTYSTLKVQPAELEDSGVYFCASSQLDSSNSPLHFGNGTRLTVT.

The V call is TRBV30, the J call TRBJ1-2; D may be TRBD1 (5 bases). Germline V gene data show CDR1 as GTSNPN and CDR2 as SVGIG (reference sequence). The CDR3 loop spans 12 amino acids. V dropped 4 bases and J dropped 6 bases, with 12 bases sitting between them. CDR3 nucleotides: TGTGCCTGGACGTCAGGGTTTGATGGCTACACCTTC. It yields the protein CAWTSGFDGYTF.

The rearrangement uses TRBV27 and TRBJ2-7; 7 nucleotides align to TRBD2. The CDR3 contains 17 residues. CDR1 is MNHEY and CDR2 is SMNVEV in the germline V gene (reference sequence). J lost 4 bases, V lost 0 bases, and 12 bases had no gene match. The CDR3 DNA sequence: TGTGCCAGCAGTTTATCGTCTCTAAGGGACGGGGGGTACGAGCAGTACTTC. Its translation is CASSLSSLRDGGYEQYF.

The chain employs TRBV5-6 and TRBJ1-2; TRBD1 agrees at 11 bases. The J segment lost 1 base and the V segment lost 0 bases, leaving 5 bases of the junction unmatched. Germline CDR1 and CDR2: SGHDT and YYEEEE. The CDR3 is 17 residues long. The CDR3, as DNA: TGTGCCAGCAGCTTGGAATTGGACAGGGGGCGTAACTATGGCTACACCTTC. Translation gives CASSLELDRGRNYGYTF.

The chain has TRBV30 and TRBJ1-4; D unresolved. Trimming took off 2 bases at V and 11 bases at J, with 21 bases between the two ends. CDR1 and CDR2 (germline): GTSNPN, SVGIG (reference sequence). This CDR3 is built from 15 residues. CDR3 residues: CAWSPARNNRPKLFF. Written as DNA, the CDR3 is TGTGCCTGGAGTCCGGCCAGGAACAATCGCCCTAAACTGTTTTTT.

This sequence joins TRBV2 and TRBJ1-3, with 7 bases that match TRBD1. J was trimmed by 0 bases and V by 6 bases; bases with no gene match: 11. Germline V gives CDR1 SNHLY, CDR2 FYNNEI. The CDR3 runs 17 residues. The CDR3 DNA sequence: TGTGCCAGCAGGCTAACAAGGACAGGACTCTCTGGAAACACCATATATTTT. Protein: CASRLTRTGLSGNTIYF.

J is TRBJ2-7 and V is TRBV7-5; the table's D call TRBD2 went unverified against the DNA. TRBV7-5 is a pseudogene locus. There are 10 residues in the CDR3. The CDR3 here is CAGADWEQYF. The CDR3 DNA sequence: TGTGCCGGCGCCGACTGGGAGCAGTACTTC.

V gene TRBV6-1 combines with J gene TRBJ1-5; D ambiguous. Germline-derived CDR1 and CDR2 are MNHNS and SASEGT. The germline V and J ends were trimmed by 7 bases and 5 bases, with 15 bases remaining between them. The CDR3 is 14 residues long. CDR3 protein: CASTNDIGYQPQHF. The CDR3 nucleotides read TGTGCCAGCACCAATGACATAGGCTATCAGCCCCAGCATTTT.

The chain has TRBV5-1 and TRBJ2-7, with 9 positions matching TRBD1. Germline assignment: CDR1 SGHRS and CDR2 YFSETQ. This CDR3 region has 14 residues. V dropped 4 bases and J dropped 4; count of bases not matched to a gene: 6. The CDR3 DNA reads TGCGCCAGCAGCCTCACAGGGGGCGCGTACGAGCAGTACTTC. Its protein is CASSLTGGAYEQYF.

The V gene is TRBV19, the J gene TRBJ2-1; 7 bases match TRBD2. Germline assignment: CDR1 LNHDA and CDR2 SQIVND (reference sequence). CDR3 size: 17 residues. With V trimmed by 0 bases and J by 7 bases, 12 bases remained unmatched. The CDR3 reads CASSIESPGGSRNEQFF. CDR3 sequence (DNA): TGTGCCAGTAGTATAGAATCTCCGGGCGGGAGCCGGAATGAGCAGTTCTTC.